The entry below gives a single TCR beta chain sequence along with its context. The record originates from a study of blood T cell repertoires in COVID-19. How the authors handled the data: Reference gene primer amplification in the assay estimated nucleated cell counts. Using immunoSEQ multiplex PCR, the repertoire was profiled, and TCRdb retains in-frame clones only, with some absent. Clone size and V and J calls were adopted from that table, with D and trimming inferred from the DNA. The repertoire holds approximately 170,000 clones, with about 88% as singletons. Sequencing was carried out using peripheral blood. The clonotype was recovered from a woman aged 80 or over in a cohort sampled during active or convalescent COVID-19.

The CDR3 here is CAISESGDYQPQHF. The DNA for the CDR3 is TGTGCCATCAGTGAGTCAGGGGACTATCAGCCCCAGCATTTT. The chain is built from TRBV10-3 and TRBJ1-5; weak D call: TRBD1 (5 bases). Germline values: CDR1 ENHRY, CDR2 SYGVKD. Trimming removed 0 bases at V and 5 bases at J, with 8 bases between. The CDR3 has 14 residues.